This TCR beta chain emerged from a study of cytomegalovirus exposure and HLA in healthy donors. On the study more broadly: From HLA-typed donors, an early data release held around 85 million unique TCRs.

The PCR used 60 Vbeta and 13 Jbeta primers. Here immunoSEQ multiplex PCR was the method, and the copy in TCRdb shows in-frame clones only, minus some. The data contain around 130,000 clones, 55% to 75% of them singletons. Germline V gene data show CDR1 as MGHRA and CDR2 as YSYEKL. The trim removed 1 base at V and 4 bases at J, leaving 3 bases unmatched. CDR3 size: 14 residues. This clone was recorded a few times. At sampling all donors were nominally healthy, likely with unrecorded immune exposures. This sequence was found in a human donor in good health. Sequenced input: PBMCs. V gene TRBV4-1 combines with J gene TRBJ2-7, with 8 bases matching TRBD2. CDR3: CASSQAGGPYEQYF. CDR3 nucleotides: TGCGCCAGCAGCCAAGCGGGGGGGCCGTACGAGCAGTACTTC.